This T cell receptor (beta chain) was identified during a study of blood T cell repertoires in COVID-19. Study-wide context: Acute-phase and convalescent COVID-19 samples originated in the United States, Italy and Spain. In each case, the material was cDNA or gDNA derived from T cells, B-cell-depleted T cells, or PBMCs.

The CDR3 totals 14 residues. Germline V CDR1 and CDR2: ENHRY, SYGVKD. The trim removed 2 bases at V and 6 bases at J, leaving 3 bases unmatched. Authors' analysis steps: Amplified reference gene primers provided the basis for estimating nucleated cell counts. Sequenced by immunoSEQ multiplex PCR; TCRdb stores in-frame clones only, minus some. V and J calls and clone size are those listed in that table; D and trimming were worked out from the DNA. Counted here are over 45,000 clones, about 83% occurring once; the ten biggest clones make up approximately 6.1%. The chain employs TRBV10-3 and TRBJ1-5; 8 bases line up with TRBD1. Sequenced sample: peripheral blood. The TCR sequence derives from an elderly woman with acute or convalescent COVID-19. This chain's CDR3 is CAISEGTGFQPQHF. DNA for the CDR3: TGTGCCATCAGTGAGGGGACAGGTTTTCAGCCCCAGCATTTT.